Shown below are 16 T cell receptor beta chains from a single sample sequenced in a study of cytomegalovirus exposure and HLA in healthy donors (dated by TCRdb to 2016 to 2017). Libraries were made using the immunoSEQ multiplex PCR assay. For the multiplex PCR, a mixture combining 60 forward primers for TCR Vbeta segments and 13 reverse primers for TCR Jbeta segments was used. As stored in TCRdb, this immuneACCESS dataset retains in-frame rearrangements with V and J assigned. A fraction of the clones does not appear; measured against another copy, unresolved V genes explain less than half of the discrepancy, and the remainder lacks a known reason. This sample lists tens of thousands of clones; around 74% were detected once. The top ten clonotypes cover roughly 6.1% of the sample. Input material: PBMCs. Source of these receptors: a woman between 45 and 65 years old in good health and CMV-seropositive.

The genes are TRBV7-9 and TRBJ2-7, with 8 positions matching TRBD2. This CDR3 comprises 16 residues. V lost 5 bases and J lost 3; bases outside the gene matches: 12. Germline loops: CDR1 SEHNR, CDR2 FQNEAQ (reference sequence). DNA of the CDR3: TGTGCCAGCAGCCCTCTCCCGGGACTAGAGGGCTACGAGCAGTACTTC. Translated: CASSPLPGLEGYEQYF.

This chain uses TRBV5-6 with TRBJ2-1; weak D call: TRBD2 (6 bases). The V gene lost 4 bases and the J gene lost 7 bases, with 12 bases spanning the gap. The CDR3 has 13 amino acids. Germline CDR1 reads SGHDT; CDR2 reads YYEEEE. CDR3 sequence: CASSTVAGNEQFF. The CDR3 nucleotides are TGTGCCAGCAGCACCGTGGCGGGGAATGAGCAGTTCTTC.

The chain links TRBV9 to TRBJ1-2; 8 bases match TRBD1. The CDR3 runs 16 residues. Per germline, CDR1 SGDLS and CDR2 YYNGEE. V trimming: 5 bases; J trimming: 4 bases; junction bases outside the gene matches: 13. The DNA of the CDR3 is TGTGCCAGCAGTAGTATTTTTCTCGACAGGGGCTATGGCTACACCTTC. This sequence encodes CASSSIFLDRGYGYTF.

The chain carries TRBV29-1 and TRBJ2-1, with D possibly being TRBD2 (5 bases). V lost 4 bases and J 7 bases, leaving 17 bases between the germline ends. The CDR3 loop spans 14 amino acids. The germline CDR1 and CDR2 sequences are SQVTM and ANQGSEA. CDR3 region: CSVATPRRKNEQFF. CDR3 in DNA: TGCAGCGTTGCTACTCCGCGGAGGAAGAATGAGCAGTTCTTC.

The J gene is TRBJ2-3, the V gene TRBV14, with 9 positions matching TRBD1. Germline CDR1 is SGHDN and CDR2 is FVKESK. V shed 4 bases and J 3 bases; nucleotides not matched to a gene: 5. This CDR3 contains 15 residues. This chain's CDR3 is CASSLTGQGTDTQYF. CDR3 DNA: TGTGCCAGCAGCCTAACGGGACAGGGAACAGATACGCAGTATTTT.

The gene calls are TRBV30 and TRBJ2-2, with D perhaps TRBD2 (6 bases). CDR3 length: 12 residues. The germline V gene encodes CDR1 GTSNPN and CDR2 SVGIG (reference sequence). Trimming removed 3 bases from V and 9 bases from J, with 11 bases in between. The CDR3 sequence: CAWSGGVRELFF. CDR3 in DNA: TGTGCCTGGAGCGGAGGGGTGCGGGAGCTGTTTTTT.

The J gene is TRBJ2-3, the V gene TRBV7-9; no firm D call. V was clipped by 8 bases and J by 3 bases, with 9 bases between them. Germline lookup yields CDR1 SEHNR and CDR2 FQNEAQ (reference sequence). The CDR3 runs 12 residues. The CDR3 sequence: CASESETDTQYF. CDR3 nucleotide sequence: TGTGCCAGCGAGAGCGAAACAGATACGCAGTATTTT.

This clone was counted only a few times. This rearrangement joins TRBV7-3 to TRBJ2-1; 8 positions agree with TRBD2. Germline V gene sequence: CDR1 SGHTA, CDR2 FQGTGA. Trimming took 6 bases from V and 4 from J; bases not matched to a gene: 2. This CDR3 region has 13 residues. CDR3 sequence (DNA): TGTGCCAGCAGGGCTAGCGGGTACAATGAGCAGTTCTTC. It encodes CASRASGYNEQFF.

This chain joins TRBV4-1 and TRBJ2-1; TRBD2 matches at 12 bases. The CDR3 is 18 amino acids. V was clipped by 0 bases and J by 2 bases; unmatched bases: 5. The germline CDR1 and CDR2 sequences are MGHRA and YSYEKL. The CDR3 coding sequence is TGCGCCAGCAGCCAAGAGTCACTAGCGGGAGGTGCCTACAATGAGCAGTTCTTC. It yields the protein CASSQESLAGGAYNEQFF.

The chain couples TRBV6-5 to TRBJ2-7; 9 bases match TRBD2. Looked up from germline, CDR1 is MNHEY and CDR2 is SVGAGI. This CDR3 region has 15 residues. The V segment lost 2 bases and the J segment 9 bases; nucleotides outside the gene matches: 11. CDR3 sequence (DNA): TGTGCCAGCAGTTACGGCAGGGGACTAGCACGCGCGCAGTACTTC. Protein: CASSYGRGLARAQYF.

The V gene is TRBV27, the J gene TRBJ2-7, with D possibly TRBD1 on 6 matching bases. Germline CDR1 MNHEY, CDR2 SMNVEV (reference sequence). This CDR3 is 15 amino acids long. Trimming pared 7 bases from V and 4 bases from J, leaving 20 bases between. CDR3 nucleotide sequence: TGTGCCAGCAAATCCCCAAGGACAGAGCCATACGAGCAGTACTTC. Protein sequence: CASKSPRTEPYEQYF.

The chain recombines TRBV28 with TRBJ1-4; TRBD1 matches at 9 bases. Germline CDR1 is MDHEN and CDR2 is SYDVKM. V shed 4 bases and J 7 bases; nucleotides not matched to a gene: 4. The CDR3 covers 14 residues. CDR3 residues: CASSSTGGSEKLFF. CDR3 coding DNA: TGTGCCAGCAGTTCTACAGGGGGCTCTGAAAAACTGTTTTTT.

This clone appeared once. CDR3 residues: CASGSDREQFF. The CDR3 DNA sequence: TGTGCTAGTGGTTCGGACAGGGAGCAGTTCTTC. The chain employs TRBV12-5 and TRBJ2-1; 7 bases are shared with TRBD1. After removal of 4 bases from V and 10 bases from J, the junction contained 1 base not matched to a gene. CDR1 and CDR2 from the germline V gene are LGHNT and FRNRAP. This CDR3 has 11 residues.

The chain recombines TRBV19 with TRBJ1-2; 7 nucleotides align to TRBD1. CDR1 and CDR2 (germline): LNHDA, SQIVND (reference sequence). Trimming at V came to 7 bases and at J to 10 bases, leaving 6 bases not matched to a gene. CDR3 length: 11 amino acids. The CDR3: CASKGDSHYTF. The CDR3 region has the DNA TGTGCCAGTAAGGGGGACAGCCACTACACCTTC.

This sequence joins TRBV19 and TRBJ1-5, with TRBD1 matching over 7 bases. The CDR3 has 16 amino acids. The V segment lost 5 bases and the J segment 0 bases; nucleotides outside the gene matches: 7. Germline V gene lookup returns CDR1 LNHDA and CDR2 SQIVND (reference sequence). Here the CDR3 reads CASSPRQGNSNQPQHF. The CDR3 bases are TGTGCCAGTAGTCCACGACAGGGAAATAGCAATCAGCCCCAGCATTTT.

The chain combines TRBV6-5 with TRBJ2-1, with 12 bases lining up with TRBD2. CDR1 is MNHEY and CDR2 is SVGAGI in the germline V gene. The CDR3 runs to 15 residues. The trim removed 6 bases at V and 7 bases at J, leaving 7 bases unmatched. CDR3 bases: TGTGCCAGCAGAGAACTAGCGGGAGGATCAAATGAGCAGTTCTTC. It specifies CASRELAGGSNEQFF.